Shown below are 21 T cell receptor beta chains from a single sample sequenced in a study of cytomegalovirus exposure and HLA in healthy donors. The PCR made use of 60 Vbeta and 13 Jbeta primers. Method: immunoSEQ multiplex PCR; TCRdb's copy keeps in-frame clones and lacks some. The top ten hold approximately 0.7% of the sample, which has roughly 200,000 clones, about 80% seen once. The sequenced material came from PBMCs. The receptor set was obtained from a woman between 35 and 50 years old in good health and CMV-seronegative.

The chain employs TRBV29-1 and TRBJ2-7; TRBD1 matches at 7 bases. Germline V gene lookup returns CDR1 SQVTM and CDR2 ANQGSEA. The trim removed 7 bases at V and 4 bases at J, leaving 7 bases unmatched. The CDR3 is 12 amino acids. As DNA, the CDR3 is TGCAGCGCCAGACAGGGTGTGTACGAGCAGTACTTC. It is translated as CSARQGVYEQYF.

The CDR3 sequence is CASSQDVPGQGASSPLHF. The CDR3 coding sequence is TGTGCCAGCAGCCAAGACGTTCCAGGACAGGGGGCGAGTTCACCCCTCCACTTT. The rearrangement uses TRBV4-2 and TRBJ1-6; 11 bases agree with TRBD1. The CDR3 contains 18 residues. V shed 0 bases and J 9 bases; nucleotides not matched to a gene: 10. The germline gives CDR1 LGHNA, CDR2 YNFKEQ.

V usage is TRBV4-3 and J usage is TRBJ1-2; 10 bases fit TRBD1. Germline trimming cut 1 base from V and 7 bases from J; bases unmatched to any gene: 6. The CDR3 is 15 residues long. The germline V gene encodes CDR1 LGHNA and CDR2 YSLEER. CDR3 DNA sequence: TGCGCCAGCAGCCAAGGGGACAGGGGAACGGGTGGCTACACCTTC. Translated: CASSQGDRGTGGYTF.

The genes are TRBV5-1 and TRBJ2-3; 7 bases agree with TRBD2. The germline CDR1 and CDR2 sequences are SGHRS and YFSETQ. The CDR3 runs 16 residues. V lost 4 bases, J lost 1 base, and 9 bases stayed unmatched. This CDR3 is CASSGDYGGRTDTQYF. The CDR3 nucleotides are TGCGCCAGCAGCGGGGACTATGGCGGACGCACAGATACGCAGTATTTT.

The chain combines TRBV5-6 with TRBJ1-4; the D is unclear. CDR3 length equals 14 residues. The V gene lost 2 bases and the J gene lost 2 bases, with 7 bases spanning the gap. Germline lookup yields CDR1 SGHDT and CDR2 YYEEEE. The CDR3 is CASSLAGTNEKLFF. DNA for the CDR3: TGTGCCAGCAGCTTAGCCGGGACTAATGAAAAACTGTTTTTT.

This chain links TRBV5-6 with TRBJ2-7, with a weak D call TRBD2 (6 bases). In germline, CDR1 is SGHDT, CDR2 YYEEEE. This CDR3 comprises 14 residues. Trimming left V 4 bases short and J 0 bases short, with 11 bases between. The CDR3 DNA reads TGTGCCAGCAGCAGGCCGGGAGCCTCCTACGAGCAGTACTTC. It is translated as CASSRPGASYEQYF.

This chain joins TRBV27 and TRBJ2-6; 7 nucleotides line up with TRBD1. This CDR3 has 14 residues. Trimming cost V 5 bases and J 9 bases; bases outside gene matches: 7. Germline CDR1 reads MNHEY; CDR2 reads SMNVEV (reference sequence). The CDR3 DNA reads as TGTGCCAGCAGTATCCGACAGGGTATCAACGTCCTGACTTTC. Protein sequence: CASSIRQGINVLTF.

CDR3 sequence (DNA): TGTGCTAGTGGTGAAGCCTCGAGCACAGATACGCAGTATTTT. Protein sequence: CASGEASSTDTQYF. This chain uses TRBV12-5 with TRBJ2-3, with D unresolved. V was trimmed by 5 bases and J by 0 bases, leaving 9 bases between them. The germline gives CDR1 LGHNT, CDR2 FRNRAP. This CDR3 has 14 amino acids.

Notes on this clone: One end of the junction varies from germline; a read error may be responsible. This sequence joins TRBV13 and TRBJ1-5; perhaps TRBD1 as D (5 bases). In germline, CDR1 is PRHDT, CDR2 FYEKMQ (reference sequence). This CDR3 is 19 amino acids long. CDR3 coding DNA: TGTGCCAGCAGCATAGGGCCATCACAGGAAGGATTTAGCAATCAGCCCCAGCATTTT. This codes for CASSIGPSQEGFSNQPQHF.

The chain joins TRBV6-6 to TRBJ1-1; 7 bases agree with TRBD1. The CDR3 consists of 13 residues. CDR1 is MNHNY, CDR2 SVGAGI, per germline (reference sequence). The V and J ends lost 5 bases and 3 bases, in that order; junction bases with no gene match: 3. The CDR3 DNA is TGTGCCAGCAGTGAGGGGGCATACACTGAAGCTTTCTTT. Its protein product is CASSEGAYTEAFF.

The chain uses TRBV5-4 and TRBJ2-2; TRBD1 is a possible D gene (6 bases). The germline V and J ends were trimmed by 3 bases and 7 bases, with 10 bases remaining between them. The CDR3 runs to 13 residues. CDR1 and CDR2 from the germline V gene are SGHNT and YYREEE (reference sequence). DNA for the CDR3: TGTGCCAGCAGCTCACAGGGTCTCGGGGAGCTGTTTTTT. It specifies CASSSQGLGELFF.

The chain employs TRBV29-1 and TRBJ2-1, with 9 nucleotides matching TRBD2. Germline V CDR1 and CDR2: SQVTM, ANQGSEA. The junction had 8 bases not matched to a gene; V was cut back by 7 bases and J by 4 bases. CDR3 length: 14 amino acids. This CDR3 reads CSAEGLAGYNEQFF. In DNA, the CDR3 is TGCAGCGCCGAAGGGCTAGCGGGGTACAATGAGCAGTTCTTC.

This chain links TRBV14 with TRBJ2-3; D may be TRBD1 (6 bases). The germline V gene has CDR1 SGHDN and CDR2 FVKESK. The V end lost 8 bases, the J end lost 0 bases, and 12 bases lay between the germline ends. The CDR3 runs 14 residues. The CDR3 reads CASQRTDSTDTQYF. The DNA of the CDR3 is TGTGCCAGCCAGAGGACAGACAGCACAGATACGCAGTATTTT.

This clone was seen once. The rearrangement joins TRBV6-5 to TRBJ1-1, with D tentatively TRBD1 (6 bases). The CDR3 consists of 12 residues. V gave up 6 bases and J gave up 6 bases, with 11 bases separating them. Germline V lookup: CDR1 MNHEY, CDR2 SVGAGI. The CDR3 here is CASRTGFAEAFF. CDR3 bases: TGTGCCAGCAGAACAGGGTTCGCTGAAGCTTTCTTT.

This clone was detected only once. This sequence joins TRBV27 and TRBJ2-1, with 10 bases that match TRBD1. Germline CDR1 and CDR2: MNHEY and SMNVEV (reference sequence). CDR3 size: 14 residues. Losses at the gene ends were 9 bases for V and 8 bases for J; bases not matched to a gene: 10. CDR3 in amino acids: CASKFPGQGYEQFF. The CDR3 bases are TGTGCCAGTAAATTTCCGGGACAGGGGTATGAGCAGTTCTTC.

V usage is TRBV9 and J usage is TRBJ2-1, with 10 bases lining up with TRBD2. Germline lookup yields CDR1 SGDLS and CDR2 YYNGEE. The CDR3 sequence is 16 residues long. The J segment lost 6 bases and the V segment lost 3 bases, leaving 9 bases of the junction unmatched. The CDR3 bases are TGTGCCAGCAGCGATCCGCTAGCGGGAGATCCCAATGAGCAGTTCTTC. It codes for CASSDPLAGDPNEQFF.

The rearrangement joins TRBV10-3 to TRBJ1-1; 7 bases are a match to TRBD1. The germline V gene has CDR1 ENHRY and CDR2 SYGVKD. CDR3 length: 15 amino acids. The V and J ends lost 5 bases and 1 base, in that order; junction bases with no gene match: 7. CDR3 amino acids: CAISTGVDGNTEAFF. The CDR3 DNA follows: TGTGCCATCAGTACAGGGGTCGACGGGAACACTGAAGCTTTCTTT.

This chain links TRBV11-3 with TRBJ2-5, with 7 bases that match TRBD1. V lost 4 bases, J lost 5 bases, and 7 bases stayed unmatched. CDR3 length: 14 residues. Germline assignment: CDR1 SGHNT and CDR2 YENEEA. The CDR3 protein is CASSSPGQSETQYF. CDR3 nucleotide sequence: TGTGCCAGCAGCTCTCCGGGACAGTCGGAGACCCAGTACTTC.

This chain connects TRBV10-3 to TRBJ2-5; TRBD1 aligns across 10 bases. From germline, CDR1 is ENHRY and CDR2 SYGVKD. The CDR3 is 13 residues long. Trimming at V came to 6 bases and at J to 5 bases, leaving 3 bases not matched to a gene. CDR3 region: CAIRTGGSETQYF. CDR3 DNA: TGTGCCATCAGGACAGGGGGCTCGGAGACCCAGTACTTC.

The rearrangement joins TRBV7-2 to TRBJ2-5; no reliable D call. The CDR3 loop spans 14 amino acids. Trimming removed 1 base from V and 5 bases from J, with 11 bases in between. Germline V gene data show CDR1 as SGHTA and CDR2 as FQGNSA. The CDR3 region has the DNA TGTGCCAGCAGCTTAGGGGCCCCCCCGGAGACCCAGTACTTC. Its translation is CASSLGAPPETQYF. The variable domain in full, completed from reference TRBV7-2 and TRBJ2-5, reads GAGVSQSPSNKVTEKGKDVELRCDPISGHTALYWYRQSLGQGLEFLIYFQGNSAPDKSGLPSDRFSAERTGGSVSTLTIQRTQQEDSAVYLCASSLGAPPETQYFGPGTRLLVL.

V is TRBV7-2 and J is TRBJ2-3; D is uncertain. The CDR3 is made up of 11 amino acids. Looked up from germline, CDR1 is SGHTA and CDR2 is FQGNSA. The ends were cut back, 5 bases at V and 4 bases at J, with 4 bases in the middle. The CDR3 DNA follows: TGTGCCAGCAGCGCGGCAGATACGCAGTATTTT. It specifies CASSAADTQYF. Supplemented by reference TRBV7-2 and TRBJ2-3, the full variable domain reads GAGVSQSPSNKVTEKGKDVELRCDPISGHTALYWYRQSLGQGLEFLIYFQGNSAPDKSGLPSDRFSAERTGGSVSTLTIQRTQQEDSAVYLCASSAADTQYFGPGTRLTVL.